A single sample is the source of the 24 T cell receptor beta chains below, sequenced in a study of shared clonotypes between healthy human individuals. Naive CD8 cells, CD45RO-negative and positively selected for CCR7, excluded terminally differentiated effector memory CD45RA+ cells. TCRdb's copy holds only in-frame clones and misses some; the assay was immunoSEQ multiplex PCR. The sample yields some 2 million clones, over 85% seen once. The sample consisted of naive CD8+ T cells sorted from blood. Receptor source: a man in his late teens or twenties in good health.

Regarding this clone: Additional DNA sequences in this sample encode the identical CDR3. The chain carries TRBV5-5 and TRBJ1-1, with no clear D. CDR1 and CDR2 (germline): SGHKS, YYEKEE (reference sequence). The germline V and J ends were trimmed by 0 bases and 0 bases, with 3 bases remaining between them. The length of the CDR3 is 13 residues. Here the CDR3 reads CASSLAVNTEAFF. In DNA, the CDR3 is TGTGCCAGCAGCTTGGCTGTGAACACTGAAGCTTTCTTT.

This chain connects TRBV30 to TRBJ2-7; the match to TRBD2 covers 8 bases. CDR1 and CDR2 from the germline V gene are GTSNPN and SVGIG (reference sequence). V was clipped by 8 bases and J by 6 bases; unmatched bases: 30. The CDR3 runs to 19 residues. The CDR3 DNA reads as TGTGCCGGGGGCCCTCGGATAGGACTAGCAGATCCCTCTCTAGGCGAGCAGTACTTC. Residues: CAGGPRIGLADPSLGEQYF.

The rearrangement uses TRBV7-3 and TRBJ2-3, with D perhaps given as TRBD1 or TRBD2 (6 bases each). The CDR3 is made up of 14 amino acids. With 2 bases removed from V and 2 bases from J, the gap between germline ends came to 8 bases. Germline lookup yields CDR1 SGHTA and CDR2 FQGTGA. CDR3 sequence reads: CASSLSGATDTQYF. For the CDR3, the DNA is TGTGCCAGCAGCTTATCGGGGGCCACAGATACGCAGTATTTT.

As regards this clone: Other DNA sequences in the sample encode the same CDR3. CDR3 protein: CASSLGGGISYEQYF. The CDR3 coding sequence is TGTGCCAGCAGCTTAGGGGGGGGTATCTCCTACGAGCAGTACTTC. The chain joins TRBV7-6 to TRBJ2-7, with 7 bases lining up with TRBD2. With 1 base clipped from V and 0 bases from J, the junction kept 3 bases outside the gene matches. The CDR3 contains 15 residues. Germline assignment: CDR1 SGHVS and CDR2 FNYEAQ.

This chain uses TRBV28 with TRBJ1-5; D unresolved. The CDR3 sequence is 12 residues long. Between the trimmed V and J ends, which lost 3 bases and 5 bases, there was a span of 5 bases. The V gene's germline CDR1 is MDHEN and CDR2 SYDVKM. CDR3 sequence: CASSFLHQPQHF. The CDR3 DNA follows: TGTGCCAGCAGTTTTCTTCATCAGCCCCAGCATTTT.

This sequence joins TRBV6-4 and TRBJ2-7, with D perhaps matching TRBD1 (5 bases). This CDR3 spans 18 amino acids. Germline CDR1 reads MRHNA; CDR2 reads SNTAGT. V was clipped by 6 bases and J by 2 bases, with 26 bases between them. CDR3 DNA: TGTGCCAGCAGGAGATCCAGACAGAGTTGGACAACCGCCTACGAGCAGTACTTC. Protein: CASRRSRQSWTTAYEQYF.

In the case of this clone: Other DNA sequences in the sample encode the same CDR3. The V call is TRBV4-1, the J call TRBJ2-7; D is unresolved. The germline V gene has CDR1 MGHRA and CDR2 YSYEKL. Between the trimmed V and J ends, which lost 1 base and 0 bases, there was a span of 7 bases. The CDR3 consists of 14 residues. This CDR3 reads CASSQGRFSYEQYF. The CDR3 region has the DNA TGCGCCAGCAGCCAAGGGCGTTTCTCCTACGAGCAGTACTTC.

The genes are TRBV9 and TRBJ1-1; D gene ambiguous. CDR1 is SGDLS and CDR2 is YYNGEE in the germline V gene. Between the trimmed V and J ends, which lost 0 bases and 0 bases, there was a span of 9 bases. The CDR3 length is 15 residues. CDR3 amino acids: CASSVGQNLNTEAFF. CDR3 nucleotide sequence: TGTGCCAGCAGCGTAGGGCAGAACCTGAACACTGAAGCTTTCTTT.

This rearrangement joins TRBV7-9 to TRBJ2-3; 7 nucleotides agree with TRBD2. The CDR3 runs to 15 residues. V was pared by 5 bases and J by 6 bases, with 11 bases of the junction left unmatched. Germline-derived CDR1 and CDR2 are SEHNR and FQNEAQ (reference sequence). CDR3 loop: CASSHAVGEGDTQYF. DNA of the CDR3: TGTGCCAGCAGCCATGCGGTGGGGGAGGGGGATACGCAGTATTTT.

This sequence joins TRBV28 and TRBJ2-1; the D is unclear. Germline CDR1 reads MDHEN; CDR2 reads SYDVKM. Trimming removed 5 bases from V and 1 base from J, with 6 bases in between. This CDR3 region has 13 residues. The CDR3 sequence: CASSHASYNEQFF. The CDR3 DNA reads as TGTGCCAGCAGTCACGCTTCCTACAATGAGCAGTTCTTC.

The CDR3 DNA is TGCGCCAGCAGCCAAGGGAACTTATGGAATGAGCAGTTCTTC. Amino acid sequence: CASSQGNLWNEQFF. The V gene is TRBV4-3, the J gene TRBJ2-1; no clear D gene. V was cut by 1 base and J by 7 bases, with 11 bases left in between. The germline V gene has CDR1 LGHNA and CDR2 YSLEER. The CDR3 is 14 residues long.

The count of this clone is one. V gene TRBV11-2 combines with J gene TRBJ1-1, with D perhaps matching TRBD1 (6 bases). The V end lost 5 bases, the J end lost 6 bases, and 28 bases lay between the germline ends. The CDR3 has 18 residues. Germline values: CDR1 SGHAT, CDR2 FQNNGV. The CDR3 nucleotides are TGTGCCAGCAGCGAAGTAAAGTCTCCAGGGGCACTCAAGGCTGAAGCTTTCTTT. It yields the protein CASSEVKSPGALKAEAFF.

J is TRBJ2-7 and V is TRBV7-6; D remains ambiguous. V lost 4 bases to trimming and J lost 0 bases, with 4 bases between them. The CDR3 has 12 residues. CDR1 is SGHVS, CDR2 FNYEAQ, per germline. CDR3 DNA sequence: TGTGCCAGCAGCTCCTACTCCTACGAGCAGTACTTC. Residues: CASSSYSYEQYF.

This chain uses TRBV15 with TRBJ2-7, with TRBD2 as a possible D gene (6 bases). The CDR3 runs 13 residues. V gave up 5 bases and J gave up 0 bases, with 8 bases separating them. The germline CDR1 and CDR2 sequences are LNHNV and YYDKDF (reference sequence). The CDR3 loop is CATSHGSSYEQYF. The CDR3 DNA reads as TGTGCCACCAGCCACGGGAGCTCCTACGAGCAGTACTTC.

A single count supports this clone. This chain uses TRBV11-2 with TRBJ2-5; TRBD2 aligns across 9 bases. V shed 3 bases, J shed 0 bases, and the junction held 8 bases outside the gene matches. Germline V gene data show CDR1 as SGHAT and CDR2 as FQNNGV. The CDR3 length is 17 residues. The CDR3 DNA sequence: TGTGCCAGCAGCTTCGGAGACTTAGCGGGGGACCAAGAGACCCAGTACTTC. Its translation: CASSFGDLAGDQETQYF.

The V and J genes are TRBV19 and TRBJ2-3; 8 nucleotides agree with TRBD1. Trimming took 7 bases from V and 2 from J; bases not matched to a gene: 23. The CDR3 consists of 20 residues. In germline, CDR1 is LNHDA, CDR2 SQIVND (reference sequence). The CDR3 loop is CASTGQVSFTPYLTTDTQYF. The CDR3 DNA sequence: TGTGCCAGTACGGGACAGGTCAGTTTTACGCCCTACCTGACCACAGATACGCAGTATTTT.

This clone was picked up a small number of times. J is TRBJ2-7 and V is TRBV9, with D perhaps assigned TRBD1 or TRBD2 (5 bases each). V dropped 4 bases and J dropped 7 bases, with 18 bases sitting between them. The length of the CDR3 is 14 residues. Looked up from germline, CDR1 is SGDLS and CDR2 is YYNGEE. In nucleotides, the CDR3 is TGTGCCAGCAGCCCCCGGGACCGAGATGGGGAGCAGTACTTC. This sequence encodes CASSPRDRDGEQYF.

As DNA, the CDR3 is TGTGCCAGCAGCGCAACCCGGGACAGGGGGCGGAACACTGAAGCTTTCTTT. Translation: CASSATRDRGRNTEAFF. The gene calls are TRBV11-2 and TRBJ1-1; 12 bases are a match to TRBD1. This CDR3 is built from 17 residues. Unmatched junction bases numbered 8, after V lost 5 bases and J lost 1 base. The germline V gene has CDR1 SGHAT and CDR2 FQNNGV.

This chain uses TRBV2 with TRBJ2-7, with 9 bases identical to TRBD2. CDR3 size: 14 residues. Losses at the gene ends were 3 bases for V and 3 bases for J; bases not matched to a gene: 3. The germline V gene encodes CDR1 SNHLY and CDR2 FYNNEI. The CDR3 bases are TGTGCCAGCAGTGATCGCGGGAGGGACTACGAGCAGTACTTC. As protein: CASSDRGRDYEQYF.

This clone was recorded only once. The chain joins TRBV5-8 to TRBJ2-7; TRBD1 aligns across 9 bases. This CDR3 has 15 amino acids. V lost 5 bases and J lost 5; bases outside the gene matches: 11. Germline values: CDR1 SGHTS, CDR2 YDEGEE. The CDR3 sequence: CASRDGVDRGHEQYF. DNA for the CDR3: TGTGCCAGCAGGGATGGTGTGGACAGGGGACACGAGCAGTACTTC.

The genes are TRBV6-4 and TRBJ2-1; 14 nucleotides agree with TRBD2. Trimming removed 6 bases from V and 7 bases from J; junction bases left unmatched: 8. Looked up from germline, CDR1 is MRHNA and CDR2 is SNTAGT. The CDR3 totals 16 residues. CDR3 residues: CASSPGTSGRGNEQFF. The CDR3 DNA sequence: TGTGCCAGCAGCCCAGGGACTAGCGGGAGAGGGAATGAGCAGTTCTTC.

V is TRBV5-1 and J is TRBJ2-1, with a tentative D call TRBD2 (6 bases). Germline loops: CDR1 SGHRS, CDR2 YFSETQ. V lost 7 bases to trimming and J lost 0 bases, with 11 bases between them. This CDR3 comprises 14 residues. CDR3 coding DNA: TGCGCCAGCGACCCGGAGGGCTCCTACAATGAGCAGTTCTTC. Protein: CASDPEGSYNEQFF.

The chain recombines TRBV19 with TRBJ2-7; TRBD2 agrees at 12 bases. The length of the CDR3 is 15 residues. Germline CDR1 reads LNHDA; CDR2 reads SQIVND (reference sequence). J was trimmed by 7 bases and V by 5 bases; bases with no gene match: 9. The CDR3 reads CASSPRTSGDGEQYF. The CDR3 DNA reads TGTGCCAGTAGTCCCCGGACTAGCGGGGACGGGGAGCAGTACTTC.

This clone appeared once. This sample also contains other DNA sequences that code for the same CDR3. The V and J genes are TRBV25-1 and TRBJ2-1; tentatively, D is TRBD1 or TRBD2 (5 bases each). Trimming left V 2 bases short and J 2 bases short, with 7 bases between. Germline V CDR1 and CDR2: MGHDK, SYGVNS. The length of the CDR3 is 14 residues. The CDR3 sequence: CASSERGPYNEQFF. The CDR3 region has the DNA TGTGCCAGCAGTGAACGGGGCCCCTACAATGAGCAGTTCTTC.